What follows are 31 T cell receptor beta chains derived from one specimen sequenced in a study of blood T cells in healthy people across ages. A second PCR, run for roughly 7 to 12 cycles, used a sample-barcoded 5' primer plus a J-beta primer mix. In TCRdb, the 5' RACE reads were re-called with MiXCR into one record per CDR3 protein. The data show about 970,000 distinct CDR3 sequences, with 51% seen just once and roughly a fifth held by the top ten. Material for sequencing was blood. Receptors originate from a woman in her fifties or sixties in good health.

There are a few counts of this clonotype. The chain joins TRBV29-1 to TRBJ2-1; unclear D gene. Germline CDR1 SQVTM, CDR2 ANQGSEA. V was cut by 6 bases and J by 4 bases, with 16 bases left in between. There are 14 residues in the CDR3. The CDR3 DNA sequence: TGCAGCGTGGATATTGGACGGTTGTACAATGAGCAGTTCTTC. As protein: CSVDIGRLYNEQFF.

This clonotype has only a few counts. The chain uses TRBV11-2 and TRBJ2-7; D is perhaps TRBD1 (5 bases). Germline V gene sequence: CDR1 SGHAT, CDR2 FQNNGV. This CDR3 has 13 amino acids. Trimming pared 5 bases from V and 5 bases from J, leaving 13 bases between. DNA of the CDR3: TGTGCCAGCAGCATCACGGACAATCACGAGCAGTACTTC. Translated, it gives CASSITDNHEQYF.

The chain links TRBV20-1 to TRBJ2-5; unclear D gene. Gene TRBJ2-7 matches the end of the DNA better, so the J call may be wrong. The CDR3 runs 11 residues. CDR1 and CDR2 (germline): DFQATT, SNEGSKA (reference sequence). The CDR3 loop is CSASLRYEQYF. In nucleotides, the CDR3 is TGCAGTGCTAGTTTACGATACGAGCAGTACTTC.

This clonotype was seen a single time. The chain couples TRBV28 to TRBJ2-3; D unresolved. Germline CDR1 and CDR2: MDHEN and SYDVKM. The CDR3 loop spans 12 amino acids. The V and J ends lost 8 bases and 4 bases respectively, with 10 bases between them. CDR3 nucleotides: TGTGCCAGCGGCCTCCCCCCAGATACGCAGTATTTT. Translation gives CASGLPPDTQYF. Drawing the rest from reference TRBV28 and TRBJ2-3, the complete variable domain is DVKVTQSSRYLVKRTGEKVFLECVQDMDHENMFWYRQDPGLGLRLIYFSYDVKMKEKGDIPEGYSVSREKKERFSLILESASTNQTSMYLCASGLPPDTQYFGPGTRLTVL.

The chain uses TRBV5-1 and TRBJ2-3; unclear D gene. This CDR3 spans 17 amino acids. The V gene lost 1 base and the J gene lost 1 base, with 16 bases spanning the gap. CDR1 and CDR2 from the germline V gene are SGHRS and YFSETQ. The CDR3 bases are TGCGCCAGCAGCTTGTCTGGCACTCTACCCCGCACAGATACGCAGTATTTT. It codes for CASSLSGTLPRTDTQYF.

This clonotype was detected a few times. The V and J genes are TRBV7-2 and TRBJ2-1; the D call may be TRBD1 or TRBD2 (5 bases each). V dropped 3 bases and J dropped 10 bases, with 16 bases sitting between them. This CDR3 spans 14 amino acids. Looked up from germline, CDR1 is SGHTA and CDR2 is FQGNSA. The CDR3 region has the DNA TGTGCCAGCAGCTTGGGTCTCCGAGGGGAGGAGCAGTTCTTC. This sequence encodes CASSLGLRGEEQFF.

The rearrangement uses TRBV6-6 and TRBJ2-5; D could derive from TRBD1 or TRBD2 (6 bases each). TRBJ2-7 matches the DNA end more closely, so the J call is doubtful. The germline V gene has CDR1 MNHNY and CDR2 SVGAGI (reference sequence). CDR3 size: 15 residues. CDR3 sequence: CASSDWGAAIYEQYF. The CDR3 region has the DNA TGTGCCAGCAGCGATTGGGGGGCTGCTATCTACGAGCAGTACTTC.

The J gene is TRBJ2-6, the V gene TRBV30, with D perhaps matching TRBD1 (6 bases). Germline CDR1 and CDR2: GTSNPN and SVGIG (reference sequence). V lost 3 bases, J lost 2 bases, and 8 bases lay in between. CDR3 length: 14 residues. CDR3 bases: TGTGCCTGGAGGGGGGCACCTGGGGCCAACGTCCTGACTTTC. As protein: CAWRGAPGANVLTF.

The chain links TRBV7-9 to TRBJ2-5; D perhaps matches TRBD1 (6 bases). Germline V gene sequence: CDR1 SEHNR, CDR2 FQNEAQ (reference sequence). The CDR3 covers 16 residues. The V end was cut by 5 bases, the J end by 5 bases, with 21 bases between. The CDR3 DNA sequence: TGTGCCAGCAGCCAGTTGGAAGGCAGGGGCTCGGAGACCCAGTACTTC. Amino acid sequence: CASSQLEGRGSETQYF. The variable domain in full, with the rest retrieved from reference TRBV7-9 and TRBJ2-5, is DTGVSQNPRHKITKRGQNVTFRCDPISEHNRLYWYRQTLGQGPEFLTYFQNEAQLEKSRLLSDRFSAERPKGSFSTLEIQRTEQGDSAMYLCASSQLEGRGSETQYFGPGTRLLVL.

V usage is TRBV5-4 and J usage is TRBJ2-1; tentative D call: TRBD2 (6 bases). CDR1 and CDR2 (germline): SGHNT, YYREEE (reference sequence). V was clipped by 2 bases and J by 6 bases, with 9 bases between them. The CDR3 is 13 residues long. The chain's CDR3 is CASSFYGSNEQFF. DNA for the CDR3: TGTGCCAGCAGCTTTTACGGGAGCAATGAGCAGTTCTTC.

The chain uses TRBV12-5 and TRBJ1-4; tentatively, D is TRBD1 (6 bases). From germline, CDR1 is LGHNT and CDR2 FRNRAP. V lost 6 bases and J 8 bases, leaving 16 bases between the germline ends. This CDR3 region has 14 residues. The DNA of the CDR3 is TGTGCTAGTGGCTCTGCAGGGGATCGAGAAAAACTGTTTTTT. Protein product: CASGSAGDREKLFF.

A remark on this clonotype: At one boundary the junction diverges from the germline segment, which might be a read error. V is TRBV4-2 and J is TRBJ2-6; weak D call: TRBD1 (5 bases). Germline V gives CDR1 LGHNA, CDR2 YNFKEQ. The CDR3 totals 18 residues. The CDR3 reads CASSQDSSRRAGANALTF. CDR3 nucleotides: TGTGCCAGCAGCCAAGATTCGTCGAGAAGGGCTGGGGCCAACGCCCTGACTTTC.

For the CDR3, the DNA is TGTGCCACAGCCGGGAGCGGGAGGGCCACTGAGCAGTTCTTC. Amino acid sequence: CATAGSGRATEQFF. The chain couples TRBV11-2 to TRBJ2-1; TRBD2 matches 10 bases. The junction had 12 bases not matched to a gene; V was cut back by 10 bases and J by 9 bases. CDR1 SGHAT and CDR2 FQNNGV come from the germline V gene. The CDR3 has 14 amino acids.

CDR3 nucleotides: TGCGCCAGCAGCGCTCCGCCAACAGATACGCAGTATTTT. This sequence encodes CASSAPPTDTQYF. This rearrangement joins TRBV10-1 to TRBJ2-3; the D is unclear. The CDR3 is made up of 13 amino acids. Trimming removed 6 bases from V and 3 bases from J, with 10 bases in between. Germline CDR1 reads WNHNN; CDR2 reads SYGVQD (reference sequence).

The chain is built from TRBV29-1 and TRBJ2-2; D gene unclear. CDR1 SQVTM and CDR2 ANQGSEA come from the germline V gene. There are 12 residues in the CDR3. Trimming took 4 bases from V and 4 from J, leaving 7 bases between them. CDR3 loop: CSVVWATGELFF. The CDR3 DNA follows: TGCAGCGTTGTTTGGGCCACCGGGGAGCTGTTTTTT.

The table lists this clonotype with a few counts. This sequence joins TRBV21-1 and TRBJ2-7. TRBV21-1 is described as a pseudogene. This CDR3 has 12 amino acids. The chain's CDR3 is CASSKDPGEQYF. The DNA of the CDR3 is TGTGCCAGCAGCAAAGACCCAGGCGAGCAGTACTTC.

The V and J genes are TRBV29-1 and TRBJ1-4; D is ambiguous. The CDR3 is 11 amino acids. Germline V gene sequence: CDR1 SQVTM, CDR2 ANQGSEA. Trimming removed 2 bases at V and 8 bases at J, with 6 bases between. For the CDR3, the DNA is TGCAGCGTTGAATTTGGAGAAAAACTGTTTTTT. Its translation is CSVEFGEKLFF.

In its sample, this clonotype was seen once. The rearrangement uses TRBV7-2 and TRBJ2-5; TRBD2 matches 9 bases. J gave up 3 bases and V 11 bases, and 10 bases lay outside the gene matches. Germline CDR1 and CDR2: SGHTA and FQGNSA. This CDR3 contains 14 residues. The CDR3 sequence: CASRPASGKETQYF. For the CDR3, the DNA is TGTGCCTCCCGCCCGGCTAGCGGGAAAGAGACCCAGTACTTC.

The chain carries TRBV7-8 and TRBJ2-7; D uncertain. CDR1 is SGHVS and CDR2 is FQNEAQ in the germline V gene. The CDR3 is 15 residues long. V was pared by 6 bases and J by 1 base, with 16 bases between. DNA of the CDR3: TGTGCCAGCAGGGGCGCTTGGGTAAATTCCTACGAGCAGTACTTC. Protein sequence: CASRGAWVNSYEQYF. Together with reference TRBV7-8 and TRBJ2-7, the CDR3 gives the full variable domain: GAGVSQSPRYKVAKRGQDVALRCDPISGHVSLFWYQQALGQGPEFLTYFQNEAQLDKSGLPSDRFFAERPEGSVSTLKIQRTQQEDSAVYLCASRGAWVNSYEQYFGPGTRLTVT.

The J gene is TRBJ1-5, the V gene TRBV28, with 8 positions matching TRBD1. CDR1 and CDR2 (germline): MDHEN, SYDVKM. V shed 5 bases, J shed 3 bases, and the junction held 9 bases outside the gene matches. This CDR3 contains 16 residues. The CDR3 DNA follows: TGTGCCAGCAGTCCGGTTTGGGACAGGATCAATCAGCCCCAGCATTTT. This sequence encodes CASSPVWDRINQPQHF.

The V and J genes are TRBV5-1 and TRBJ1-2; 9 nucleotides match TRBD1. The CDR3 runs 15 residues. Germline CDR1 reads SGHRS; CDR2 reads YFSETQ. V shed 4 bases and J 0 bases; nucleotides not matched to a gene: 4. CDR3 nucleotide sequence: TGCGCCAGCAGCGTGGACAGGGGAGCTAACTATGGCTACACCTTC. Protein: CASSVDRGANYGYTF.

This clonotype has just a few counts. This sequence joins TRBV5-1 and TRBJ2-1; 8 nucleotides match TRBD1. Losses at the gene ends were 4 bases for V and 5 bases for J; bases not matched to a gene: 8. In germline, CDR1 is SGHRS, CDR2 YFSETQ. The CDR3 runs 15 residues. Written as DNA, the CDR3 is TGCGCCAGCAGCCAACCAGGGGGCGGTCACAATGAGCAGTTCTTC. This gives the protein CASSQPGGGHNEQFF.

The sample holds a few counts of this clonotype. The rearrangement links TRBV25-1 to TRBJ2-5; 8 nucleotides line up with TRBD1. V lost 3 bases to trimming and J lost 7 bases; unmatched junction nucleotides: 13. Germline values: CDR1 MGHDK, CDR2 SYGVNS. The CDR3 length is 16 residues. The CDR3 protein is CASSDPGQVEPRTQYF. DNA for the CDR3: TGTGCCAGCAGTGACCCGGGACAGGTGGAACCCCGGACCCAGTACTTC.

The chain links TRBV20-1 to TRBJ2-3; 13 nucleotides match TRBD2. This CDR3 comprises 16 residues. CDR1 and CDR2 from the germline V gene are DFQATT and SNEGSKA (reference sequence). V shed 3 bases, J shed 4 bases, and the junction held 7 bases outside the gene matches. CDR3 region: CSARRLAGGRADTQYF. CDR3 nucleotides: TGCAGTGCTAGGAGACTAGCGGGAGGACGAGCAGATACGCAGTATTTT.

The chain has TRBV5-5 and TRBJ2-1, with D hard to call. The V gene's germline CDR1 is SGHKS and CDR2 YYEKEE (reference sequence). V lost 4 bases and J lost 4, with 9 bases in between. This CDR3 spans 13 amino acids. The DNA of the CDR3 is TGTGCCAGCAGCCGTTTTATGTACAATGAGCAGTTCTTC. Its translation: CASSRFMYNEQFF.

Comment on this clonotype: Compared with germline, one end of the junction differs, possibly owing to a read error. The chain uses TRBV20-1 and TRBJ2-6; possible D gene TRBD1, 6 bases. CDR1 DFQATT and CDR2 SNEGSKA come from the germline V gene (reference sequence). CDR3 length: 14 residues. In nucleotides, the CDR3 is TGCAGTGCTGGGACACATCCTGGGGCCAACGTCCTGATTTTC. The encoded protein is CSAGTHPGANVLIF.

The sample holds a few counts of this clonotype. The rearrangement uses TRBV7-2 and TRBJ1-6; the match to TRBD1 covers 8 bases. CDR3 length equals 15 residues. Germline CDR1 is SGHTA and CDR2 is FQGNSA. Trimming took 5 bases from V and 10 from J; bases not matched to a gene: 10. The CDR3 loop is CASSRGGTGSSPLHF. The CDR3 bases are TGTGCCAGCAGCCGGGGCGGGACAGGCTCCTCACCCCTCCACTTT.

This clonotype was found a few times. CDR3 DNA: TGTGCCAGCAGCCAGCAGTCAGGGCTTGCGTATGGCTACACCTTC. Residues: CASSQQSGLAYGYTF. The chain has TRBV4-2 and TRBJ1-2; tentatively, D is TRBD1 (5 bases). The length of the CDR3 is 15 residues. CDR1 and CDR2 from the germline V gene are LGHNA and YNFKEQ. Between the trimmed V and J ends, which lost 3 bases and 5 bases, there was a span of 16 bases.

The chain uses TRBV4-1 and TRBJ2-7, with D tentatively TRBD2 (6 bases). The CDR3 extends over 14 amino acids. V was shortened by 4 bases and J by 1 base, with 11 bases between the two germline ends. The germline V gene has CDR1 MGHRA and CDR2 YSYEKL. In nucleotides, the CDR3 is TGCGCCAGCAGCCCGGGGGTTTGGTCCTACGAGCAGTACTTC. Residues: CASSPGVWSYEQYF.

About this clonotype: Germline is not matched at one junction end, which may reflect a read error. The V gene is TRBV6-2 or TRBV6-3, the J gene TRBJ2-3; TRBD2 might be the D (6 bases). There are 14 residues in the CDR3. Germline-derived CDR1 and CDR2 are MNHEY and SVGEGT. The CDR3: CASSDSSREHTQYF. Written as DNA, the CDR3 is TGTGCCAGCAGTGACTCGTCGCGGGAACATACGCAGTATTTT.

V is TRBV20-1 and J is TRBJ2-1; the match to TRBD1 covers 7 bases. Germline CDR1 DFQATT, CDR2 SNEGSKA (reference sequence). The CDR3 extends over 17 amino acids. The trim removed 1 base at V and 6 bases at J, leaving 15 bases unmatched. In DNA, the CDR3 is TGCAGTGCTAGAGCCCGGGACAGTCGGCGTACAGTCAATGAGCAGTTCTTC. This sequence encodes CSARARDSRRTVNEQFF.